This paragraph covers one T cell receptor (beta chain) sequence. The target antigen is unknown. The same CDR3 can be traced to other DNA sequences in this sample. This sample is part of a study of shared clonotypes between healthy human individuals. It was across several immunoSEQ plates that each subset's genomic DNA was evenly split. Sequencing was performed with immunoSEQ multiplex PCR; in TCRdb, only in-frame clones are kept and a portion is missing. The data contain 2 million to 3 million clones, about 92% of them singletons. Study outcomes and limitations: There were few donors, and this limited the genetic and exposure-history diversity represented. Sampling included only blood; tissue repertoires likely differ.

The CDR3 is 13 amino acids. V lost 1 base to trimming and J lost 3 bases, with 7 bases between them. In germline, CDR1 is SGHRS, CDR2 YFSETQ. V and J are TRBV5-1 and TRBJ1-2; TRBD1 is a possible D gene (5 bases). Material for sequencing was naive CD4+ T cells sorted from blood. Specified subset: CD45RA+ positively selected. This clonotype was sampled from a man between 18 and 29 years old in good health. The CDR3 is CASSLTGDYGYTF. CDR3 DNA: TGCGCCAGCAGCTTGACGGGGGACTATGGCTACACCTTC.